The rows below give T cell receptor beta chains drawn from one sample of a study of cytomegalovirus exposure and HLA in healthy donors. TCRdb's table, derived via immunoSEQ multiplex PCR, lists solely in-frame clones and lacks some. The sample records roughly 100,000 clones, 13% to 15% being singletons. Sequencing input: PBMCs. The receptors were sampled from a female donor in good health and CMV-seronegative. Both conserved end residues are part of each CDR3. Each record gives: D gene, J gene, V gene, CDR3 length, clone size, CDR3 protein, CDR3 DNA. D genes are given only for firm matches. Clone size is not always given. Where it is, it says once, few, many or a class for expanded clones.

D gene: NA; J gene: TRBJ2-7; V gene: TRBV5-1; CDR3 length: 14; clone size: NA; CDR3 protein: CASSFGQSSYEQYF; CDR3 DNA: TGCGCCAGCAGCTTCGGACAGAGCTCCTACGAGCAGTACTTC
D gene: NA; J gene: TRBJ2-1; V gene: TRBV5-1; CDR3 length: 15; clone size: NA; CDR3 protein: CASSVDSSSYNEQFF; CDR3 DNA: TGCGCCAGCAGCGTGGACTCAAGCTCCTACAATGAGCAGTTCTTC
D gene: NA; J gene: TRBJ1-5; V gene: TRBV16; CDR3 length: 14; clone size: many; CDR3 protein: CASSQSTGNQPQHF; CDR3 DNA: TGTGCCAGCAGCCAATCCACAGGCAATCAGCCCCAGCATTTT
D gene: TRBD1; J gene: TRBJ1-2; V gene: TRBV29-1; CDR3 length: 10; clone size: NA; CDR3 protein: CSVGQGGYTF; CDR3 DNA: TGCAGCGTTGGACAGGGTGGCTACACCTTC
D gene: TRBD2; J gene: TRBJ2-1; V gene: TRBV7-3; CDR3 length: 16; clone size: few; CDR3 protein: CASSTTGTSVNNEQFF; CDR3 DNA: TGTGCCAGCAGCACCACCGGGACTAGCGTAAACAATGAGCAGTTCTTC
D gene: TRBD1; J gene: TRBJ2-3; V gene: TRBV4-2; CDR3 length: 16; clone size: NA; CDR3 protein: CASSQALGKTGGTQYF; CDR3 DNA: TGTGCCAGCAGCCAAGCTTTGGGTAAAACAGGGGGAACGCAGTATTTT
D gene: TRBD1; J gene: TRBJ2-7; V gene: TRBV6-5; CDR3 length: 15; clone size: NA; CDR3 protein: CASSYRDRGRGEQYF; CDR3 DNA: TGTGCCAGCAGTTACCGGGACAGGGGCCGGGGCGAGCAGTACTTC
D gene: TRBD2; J gene: TRBJ2-5; V gene: TRBV30; CDR3 length: 16; clone size: few; CDR3 protein: CAWSTGGGGNWETQYF; CDR3 DNA: TGTGCCTGGAGTACTGGCGGGGGGGGAAATTGGGAGACCCAGTACTTC
D gene: TRBD1; J gene: TRBJ1-1; V gene: TRBV28; CDR3 length: 18; clone size: NA; CDR3 protein: CASLPPGDRSLMNTEAFF; CDR3 DNA: TGTGCCAGCCTCCCCCCGGGGGACAGAAGTTTAATGAACACTGAAGCTTTCTTT
D gene: TRBD1; J gene: TRBJ2-2; V gene: TRBV4-3; CDR3 length: 16; clone size: NA; CDR3 protein: CASSLGQGANTGELFF; CDR3 DNA: TGCGCCAGCAGCCTCGGACAGGGTGCGAACACCGGGGAGCTGTTTTTT
D gene: TRBD1; J gene: TRBJ1-1; V gene: TRBV28; CDR3 length: 12; clone size: NA; CDR3 protein: CASRGTDLEAFF; CDR3 DNA: TGTGCCAGCAGGGGGACAGACCTTGAAGCTTTCTTT
D gene: NA; J gene: TRBJ1-5; V gene: TRBV7-6; CDR3 length: 15; clone size: few; CDR3 protein: CASSRRRIDNQPQHF; CDR3 DNA: TGTGCCAGCAGCCGCCGCAGGATTGACAATCAGCCCCAGCATTTT
D gene: NA; J gene: TRBJ2-2; V gene: TRBV6-4; CDR3 length: 13; clone size: few; CDR3 protein: CASSDTSTGELFF; CDR3 DNA: TGTGCCAGCAGTGACACTAGCACCGGGGAGCTGTTTTTT
D gene: TRBD1; J gene: TRBJ1-1; V gene: TRBV7-2; CDR3 length: 16; clone size: NA; CDR3 protein: CASSLVGQGVNTEAFF; CDR3 DNA: TGTGCCAGCAGCTTAGTAGGACAGGGCGTGAACACTGAAGCTTTCTTT
D gene: NA; J gene: TRBJ2-7; V gene: TRBV7-9; CDR3 length: 14; clone size: NA; CDR3 protein: CASSTQRGAGEQYF; CDR3 DNA: TGTGCCAGCAGCACCCAACGGGGGGCAGGCGAGCAGTACTTC
D gene: NA; J gene: TRBJ1-2; V gene: TRBV4-1; CDR3 length: 22; clone size: NA; CDR3 protein: CASSRNALLLSTIPPPSYGYTF; CDR3 DNA: TGCGCCAGCAGCCGGAACGCTTTACTGCTATCCACTATTCCTCCGCCTTCCTATGGCTACACCTTC
D gene: NA; J gene: TRBJ1-4; V gene: TRBV9; CDR3 length: 14; clone size: NA; CDR3 protein: CASSVGLHNEKLFF; CDR3 DNA: TGTGCCAGCAGCGTAGGGCTCCATAATGAAAAACTGTTTTTT
D gene: TRBD2; J gene: TRBJ2-1; V gene: TRBV5-4; CDR3 length: 16; clone size: few; CDR3 protein: CASSIGTSGGAGEQFF; CDR3 DNA: TGTGCCAGCAGCATCGGGACTAGCGGGGGGGCCGGTGAGCAGTTCTTC
D gene: TRBD1; J gene: TRBJ1-2; V gene: TRBV18; CDR3 length: 14; clone size: NA; CDR3 protein: CASSPADRGNGYTF; CDR3 DNA: TGTGCCAGCTCACCTGCGGACAGGGGGAATGGCTACACCTTC
D gene: NA; J gene: TRBJ1-4; V gene: TRBV10-3; CDR3 length: 13; clone size: few; CDR3 protein: CAAQQGKDEKLFF; CDR3 DNA: TGTGCCGCCCAACAGGGAAAGGATGAAAAACTGTTTTTT
D gene: NA; J gene: TRBJ1-5; V gene: TRBV28; CDR3 length: 14; clone size: few; CDR3 protein: CASRGEVQGQPQHF; CDR3 DNA: TGTGCCAGCAGGGGGGAGGTCCAAGGCCAGCCCCAGCATTTT
D gene: TRBD1; J gene: TRBJ1-3; V gene: TRBV5-1; CDR3 length: 15; clone size: few; CDR3 protein: CASSLTGGYGNTIYF; CDR3 DNA: TGCGCCAGCAGCTTGACAGGGGGCTATGGAAACACCATATATTTT
D gene: NA; J gene: TRBJ1-2; V gene: TRBV27; CDR3 length: 15; clone size: NA; CDR3 protein: CASSLVGEENYGYTF; CDR3 DNA: TGTGCCAGCAGTCTCGTCGGGGAAGAAAACTATGGCTACACCTTC
D gene: NA; J gene: TRBJ2-7; V gene: TRBV7-6; CDR3 length: 13; clone size: few; CDR3 protein: CASSRRDTYEQYF; CDR3 DNA: TGTGCCAGCAGCCGCCGGGATACCTACGAGCAGTACTTC
D gene: NA; J gene: TRBJ1-1; V gene: TRBV18; CDR3 length: 15; clone size: NA; CDR3 protein: CASSPRTLVDTEAFF; CDR3 DNA: TGTGCCAGCTCACCCCGGACTCTTGTGGACACTGAAGCTTTCTTT
D gene: NA; J gene: TRBJ2-7; V gene: TRBV27; CDR3 length: 13; clone size: few; CDR3 protein: CASSSFPAGEQYF; CDR3 DNA: TGTGCCAGCAGTTCGTTTCCGGCAGGGGAGCAGTACTTC
D gene: TRBD2; J gene: TRBJ2-1; V gene: TRBV13; CDR3 length: 15; clone size: few; CDR3 protein: CASTPPRGGRDEQFF; CDR3 DNA: TGTGCCAGCACCCCCCCGCGGGGGGGCCGGGATGAGCAGTTCTTC
D gene: TRBD1; J gene: TRBJ2-5; V gene: TRBV9; CDR3 length: 15; clone size: once; CDR3 protein: CASSAPGTGRETQYF; CDR3 DNA: TGTGCCAGCAGCGCACCCGGGACAGGGAGGGAGACCCAGTACTTC
D gene: NA; J gene: TRBJ1-2; V gene: TRBV5-6; CDR3 length: 13; clone size: few; CDR3 protein: CASRSPGFYGYTF; CDR3 DNA: TGTGCCAGCAGATCTCCGGGTTTTTATGGCTACACCTTC
D gene: NA; J gene: TRBJ2-5; V gene: TRBV7-3; CDR3 length: 15; clone size: few; CDR3 protein: CASSLNGLGGETQYF; CDR3 DNA: TGTGCCAGCAGCTTAAATGGGCTAGGAGGTGAGACCCAGTACTTC
D gene: TRBD1; J gene: TRBJ2-1; V gene: TRBV19; CDR3 length: 15; clone size: NA; CDR3 protein: CASSLTGFSYNEQFF; CDR3 DNA: TGTGCCAGTAGTTTGACAGGGTTTTCCTACAATGAGCAGTTCTTC
D gene: TRBD2; J gene: TRBJ2-5; V gene: TRBV28; CDR3 length: 16; clone size: few; CDR3 protein: CASSSPRTRLQETQYF; CDR3 DNA: TGTGCCAGCAGTTCCCCAAGGACTAGACTCCAAGAGACCCAGTACTTC
D gene: TRBD1; J gene: TRBJ1-2; V gene: TRBV7-2; CDR3 length: 14; clone size: few; CDR3 protein: CASSSGQGDYGYTF; CDR3 DNA: TGTGCCAGCAGCTCGGGACAGGGGGACTATGGCTACACCTTC
D gene: NA; J gene: TRBJ2-1; V gene: TRBV6-1; CDR3 length: 17; clone size: few; CDR3 protein: CASSETGGPSSYNEQFF; CDR3 DNA: TGTGCCAGCAGTGAAACGGGGGGCCCTAGCTCCTACAATGAGCAGTTCTTC
D gene: TRBD1; J gene: TRBJ1-4; V gene: TRBV30; CDR3 length: 14; clone size: NA; CDR3 protein: CAWSPGTVGEKLFF; CDR3 DNA: TGTGCCTGGAGCCCCGGGACAGTGGGGGAAAAACTGTTTTTT
D gene: NA; J gene: TRBJ2-7; V gene: TRBV4-2; CDR3 length: 15; clone size: NA; CDR3 protein: CASSQGDWASSEQYF; CDR3 DNA: TGTGCCAGCAGCCAAGGTGATTGGGCCAGCAGCGAGCAGTACTTC
D gene: NA; J gene: TRBJ1-6; V gene: TRBV6-5; CDR3 length: 12; clone size: few; CDR3 protein: CASSRGASPLHF; CDR3 DNA: TGTGCCAGCAGCCGGGGAGCTTCACCCCTCCACTTT
D gene: NA; J gene: TRBJ2-4; V gene: TRBV28; CDR3 length: 17; clone size: few; CDR3 protein: CASSLLRGGRAKNIQYF; CDR3 DNA: TGTGCCAGCAGTTTACTTCGGGGAGGTCGGGCCAAAAACATTCAGTACTTC
D gene: NA; J gene: TRBJ2-7; V gene: TRBV13; CDR3 length: 13; clone size: NA; CDR3 protein: CASSKTRSYEQYF; CDR3 DNA: TGTGCCAGCAGCAAAACACGATCCTACGAGCAGTACTTC
D gene: TRBD1; J gene: TRBJ2-5; V gene: TRBV18; CDR3 length: 14; clone size: NA; CDR3 protein: CASSPGQNQGTQYF; CDR3 DNA: TGTGCCAGCTCCCCGGGACAGAACCAAGGGACCCAGTACTTC
D gene: TRBD1; J gene: TRBJ2-7; V gene: TRBV30; CDR3 length: 13; clone size: few; CDR3 protein: CAWSSLRQGVPSF; CDR3 DNA: TGTGCCTGGAGTTCCCTTCGACAGGGGGTACCTTCCTTC
D gene: TRBD2; J gene: TRBJ2-7; V gene: TRBV5-4; CDR3 length: 17; clone size: NA; CDR3 protein: CASSSRRFSGSSYEQYF; CDR3 DNA: TGTGCCAGCAGCTCCCGGAGGTTTAGCGGGAGCTCCTACGAGCAGTACTTC
D gene: NA; J gene: TRBJ1-1; V gene: TRBV18; CDR3 length: 12; clone size: NA; CDR3 protein: CASSPRRIEAFF; CDR3 DNA: TGTGCCAGCTCACCACGGCGGATTGAAGCTTTCTTT
D gene: NA; J gene: TRBJ2-7; V gene: TRBV28; CDR3 length: 14; clone size: NA; CDR3 protein: CASSFVPGSYEQYF; CDR3 DNA: TGTGCCAGCAGTTTTGTTCCGGGTTCCTACGAGCAGTACTTC
D gene: TRBD2; J gene: TRBJ2-7; V gene: TRBV28; CDR3 length: 13; clone size: few; CDR3 protein: CASRGTSSHEQYF; CDR3 DNA: TGTGCCAGCAGGGGGACTAGCTCCCACGAGCAGTACTTC
D gene: TRBD2; J gene: TRBJ2-1; V gene: TRBV9; CDR3 length: 16; clone size: few; CDR3 protein: CASSLKTSGRGDEQFF; CDR3 DNA: TGTGCCAGCAGCTTGAAGACTAGCGGGAGGGGGGATGAGCAGTTCTTC
D gene: TRBD1; J gene: TRBJ1-4; V gene: TRBV18; CDR3 length: 14; clone size: few; CDR3 protein: CASSQGADNEKLFF; CDR3 DNA: TGTGCCAGCTCACAGGGGGCCGATAATGAAAAACTGTTTTTT